This T cell receptor beta chain is drawn from a study of T-cell memory formation after mild COVID-19. Whole-study context: For the most part, TCR clusters were specific to one donor. Broader study findings: A balance of CD4 and CD8 characterized clones contracting day 15 to 85, whereas later expanders leaned CD4+.

Sample barcodes and UMIs were carried by the TCR alpha and TCR beta cDNA libraries that 5'RACE generated with constant-segment primers. One entry per CDR3 protein, called by TCRdb with MiXCR from the 5' RACE reads. This table holds 110,000 or so distinct CDR3 sequences, over 15% found once. The CDR3 covers 18 residues. The V gene lost 2 bases and the J gene lost 0 bases, with 18 bases spanning the gap. Germline CDR1 reads SGHAT; CDR2 reads FQNNGV. Of note for this clonotype: Its antigen is unidentified.

The rearrangement joins TRBV11-2 to TRBJ2-3, with D possibly TRBD2 on 7 matching bases. This TCR derives from a man between 18 and 35 years old who had mild COVID-19 (a few samples of this study predate the infection). Cell type and time point are not known. Sequencing input: PBMCs or a T cell subset sorted from them (not recorded which). For the CDR3, the DNA is TGTGCCAGCAGCTTACGTACAGGGAGGGGTGTTAGCACAGATACGCAGTATTTT. Encoded protein: CASSLRTGRGVSTDTQYF.